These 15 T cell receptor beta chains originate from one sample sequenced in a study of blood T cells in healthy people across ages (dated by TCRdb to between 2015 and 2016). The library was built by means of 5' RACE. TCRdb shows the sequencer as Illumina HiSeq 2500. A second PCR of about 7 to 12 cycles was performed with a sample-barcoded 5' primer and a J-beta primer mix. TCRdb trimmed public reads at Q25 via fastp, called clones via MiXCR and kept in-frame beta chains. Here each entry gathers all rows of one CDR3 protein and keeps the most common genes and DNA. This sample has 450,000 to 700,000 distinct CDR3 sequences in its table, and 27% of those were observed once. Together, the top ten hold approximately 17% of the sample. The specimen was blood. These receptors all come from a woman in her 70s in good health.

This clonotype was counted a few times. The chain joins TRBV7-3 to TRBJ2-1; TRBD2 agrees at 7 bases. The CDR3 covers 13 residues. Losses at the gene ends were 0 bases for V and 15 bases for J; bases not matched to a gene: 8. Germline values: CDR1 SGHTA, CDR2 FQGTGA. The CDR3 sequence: CASSLTGAGDRFF. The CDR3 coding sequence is TGTGCCAGCAGCTTAACTGGGGCGGGGGACCGGTTCTTC.

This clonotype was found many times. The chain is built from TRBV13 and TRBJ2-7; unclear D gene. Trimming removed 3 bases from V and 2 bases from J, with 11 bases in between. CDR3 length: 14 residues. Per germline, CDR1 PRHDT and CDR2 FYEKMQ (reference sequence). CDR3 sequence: CASSFKANPYEQYF. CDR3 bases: TGTGCCAGCAGCTTCAAGGCGAATCCCTACGAGCAGTACTTC. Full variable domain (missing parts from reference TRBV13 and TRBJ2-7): AAGVIQSPRHLIKEKRETATLKCYPIPRHDTVYWYQQGPGQDPQFLISFYEKMQSDKGSIPDRFSAQQFSDYHSELNMSSLELGDSALYFCASSFKANPYEQYFGPGTRLTVT.

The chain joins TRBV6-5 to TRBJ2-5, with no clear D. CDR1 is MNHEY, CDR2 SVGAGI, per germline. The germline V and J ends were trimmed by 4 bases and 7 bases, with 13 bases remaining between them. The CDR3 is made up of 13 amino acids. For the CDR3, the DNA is TGTGCCAGCAGTTCAATGTCGTCGGGGACCCAGTACTTC. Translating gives CASSSMSSGTQYF.

The CDR3: CASSLQDRRANTIYF. The CDR3 DNA sequence: TGTGCCAGCAGCCTCCAGGACAGAAGGGCAAACACCATATATTTT. The chain links TRBV28 to TRBJ1-3; a weak D match, TRBD1 (6 bases). Looked up from germline, CDR1 is MDHEN and CDR2 is SYDVKM. V was trimmed by 6 bases and J by 6 bases, leaving 18 bases between them. This CDR3 is built from 15 residues.

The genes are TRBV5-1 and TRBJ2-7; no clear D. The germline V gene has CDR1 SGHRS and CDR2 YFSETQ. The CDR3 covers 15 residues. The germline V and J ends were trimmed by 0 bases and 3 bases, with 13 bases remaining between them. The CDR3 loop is CASSLDGLSFYEQYF. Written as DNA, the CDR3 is TGCGCCAGCAGCTTGGACGGGCTGAGTTTCTACGAGCAGTACTTC.

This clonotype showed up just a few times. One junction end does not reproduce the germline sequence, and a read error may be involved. The CDR3 is CASSPRLDSSHNEQFF. The CDR3 bases are TGTGCCAGCTCACCCCGACTAGACTCCTCCCACAATGAGCAGTTCTTC. The chain uses TRBV18 and TRBJ2-1; D perhaps matches TRBD2 (6 bases). The germline V gene encodes CDR1 KGHSH and CDR2 LQKENI. The CDR3 has 16 amino acids. Combining the CDR3 with reference TRBV18 and TRBJ2-1 gives the whole variable domain NAGVMQNPRHLVRRRGQEARLRCSPMKGHSHVYWYRQLPEEGLKFMVYLQKENIIDESGMPKERFSAEFPKEGPSILRIQQVVRGDSAAYFCASSPRLDSSHNEQFFGPGTRLTVL.

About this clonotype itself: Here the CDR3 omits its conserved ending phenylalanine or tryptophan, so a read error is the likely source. This CDR3 reads CASSLSTGDSGANVLTY. DNA of the CDR3: TGCGCCAGCAGCTTGAGTACGGGGGACTCTGGGGCCAACGTCCTGACTTAC. This chain connects TRBV5-1 to TRBJ2-6; possibly TRBD2 for D (6 bases). The CDR3 consists of 17 residues. Germline lookup yields CDR1 SGHRS and CDR2 YFSETQ. Trimming stripped 1 base from V and 0 bases from J, with 11 bases between.

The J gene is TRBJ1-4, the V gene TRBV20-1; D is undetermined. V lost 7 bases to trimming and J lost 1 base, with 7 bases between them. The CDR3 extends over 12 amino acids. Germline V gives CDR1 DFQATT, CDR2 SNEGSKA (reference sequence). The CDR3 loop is CSGSGTNEKLFF. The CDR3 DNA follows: TGCAGTGGGTCCGGAACTAATGAAAAACTGTTTTTT.

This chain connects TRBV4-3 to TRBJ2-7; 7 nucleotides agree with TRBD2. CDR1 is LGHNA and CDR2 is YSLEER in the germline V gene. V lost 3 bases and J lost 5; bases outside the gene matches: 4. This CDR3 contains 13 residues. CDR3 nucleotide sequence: TGCGCCAGCAGCCACCGGACTAGTGACGAGCAGTACTTC. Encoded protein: CASSHRTSDEQYF.

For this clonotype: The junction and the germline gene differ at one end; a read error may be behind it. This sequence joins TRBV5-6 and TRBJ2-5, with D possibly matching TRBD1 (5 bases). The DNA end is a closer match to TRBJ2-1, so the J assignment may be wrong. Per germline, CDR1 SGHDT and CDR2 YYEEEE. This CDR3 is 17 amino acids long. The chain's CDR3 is CASSLGRGTSAYNEQFF. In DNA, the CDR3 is TGTGCCAGCAGTTTGGGAAGGGGCACCTCGGCCTACAATGAGCAGTTCTTC.

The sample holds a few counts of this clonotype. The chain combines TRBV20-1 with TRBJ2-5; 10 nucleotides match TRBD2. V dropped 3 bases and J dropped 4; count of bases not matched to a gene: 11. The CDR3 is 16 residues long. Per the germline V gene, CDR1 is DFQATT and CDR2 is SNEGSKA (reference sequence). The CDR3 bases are TGCAGTGCTAGCCCAAGCGGGGGGGCCTTTCGAGAGACCCAGTACTTC. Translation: CSASPSGGAFRETQYF.

For the CDR3, the DNA is TGTGCCAGCAGCTTAAATGGGATCCTAAGTTACACTGAAGCTTTCTTT. The encoded protein is CASSLNGILSYTEAFF. V and J are TRBV7-2 and TRBJ1-1, with D unclear. Germline CDR1 is SGHTA and CDR2 is FQGNSA. The CDR3 is 16 amino acids. V was trimmed by 2 bases and J by 3 bases, leaving 16 bases between them.

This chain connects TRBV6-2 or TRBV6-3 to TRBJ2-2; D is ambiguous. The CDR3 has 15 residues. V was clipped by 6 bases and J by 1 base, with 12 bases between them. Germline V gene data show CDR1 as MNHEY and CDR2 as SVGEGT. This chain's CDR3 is CASRRHSQNTGELFF. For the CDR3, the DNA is TGTGCCAGCAGAAGGCACAGTCAGAACACCGGGGAGCTGTTTTTT.

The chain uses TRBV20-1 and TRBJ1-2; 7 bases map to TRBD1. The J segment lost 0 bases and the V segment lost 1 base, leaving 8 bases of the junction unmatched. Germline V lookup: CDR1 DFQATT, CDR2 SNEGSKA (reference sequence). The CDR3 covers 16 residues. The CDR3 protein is CSARGARDSANYGYTF. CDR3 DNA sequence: TGCAGTGCTAGAGGGGCCCGGGACAGCGCTAACTATGGCTACACCTTC.

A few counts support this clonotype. CDR3 coding DNA: TGTGCCAGCAGTTCAGCGGGGGGGTCGGCGACCCAGTACTTC. Protein: CASSSAGGSATQYF. The V call is TRBV28, the J call TRBJ2-5; 10 bases align to TRBD2. The V and J ends lost 4 bases and 7 bases, in that order; junction bases with no gene match: 6. The V gene's germline CDR1 is MDHEN and CDR2 SYDVKM. This CDR3 comprises 14 residues.